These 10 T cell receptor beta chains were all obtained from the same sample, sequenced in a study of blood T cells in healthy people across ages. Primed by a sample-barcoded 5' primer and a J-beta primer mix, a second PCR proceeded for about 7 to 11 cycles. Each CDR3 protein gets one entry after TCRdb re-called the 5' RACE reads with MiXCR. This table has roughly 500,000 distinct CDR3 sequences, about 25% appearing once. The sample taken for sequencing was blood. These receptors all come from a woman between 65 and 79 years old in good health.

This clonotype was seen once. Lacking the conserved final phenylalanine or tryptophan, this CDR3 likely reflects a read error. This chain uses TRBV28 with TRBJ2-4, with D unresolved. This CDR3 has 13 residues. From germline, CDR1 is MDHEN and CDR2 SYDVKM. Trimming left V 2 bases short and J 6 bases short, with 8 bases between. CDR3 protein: CASSLGWGNIQYL. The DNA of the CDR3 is TGTGCCAGCAGTTTAGGGTGGGGAAACATTCAGTACCTC.

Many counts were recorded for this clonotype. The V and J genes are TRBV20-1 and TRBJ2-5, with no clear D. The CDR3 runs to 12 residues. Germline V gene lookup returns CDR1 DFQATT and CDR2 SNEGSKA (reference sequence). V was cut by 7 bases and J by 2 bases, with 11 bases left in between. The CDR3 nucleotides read TGCAGTGTCGACTGGCTGCAAGAGACCCAGTACTTC. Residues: CSVDWLQETQYF.

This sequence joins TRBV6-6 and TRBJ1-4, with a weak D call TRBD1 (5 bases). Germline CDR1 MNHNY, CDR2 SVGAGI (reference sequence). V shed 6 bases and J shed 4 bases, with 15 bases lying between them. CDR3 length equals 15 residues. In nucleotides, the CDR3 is TGTGCCAGCAGGGACCCAGGGTATGATAATGAAAAACTGTTTTTT. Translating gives CASRDPGYDNEKLFF.

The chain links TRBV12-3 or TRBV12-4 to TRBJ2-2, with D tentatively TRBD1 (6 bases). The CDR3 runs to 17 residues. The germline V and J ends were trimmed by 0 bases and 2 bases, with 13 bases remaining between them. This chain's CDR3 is CASSLAPGAPNTGELFF. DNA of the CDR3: TGTGCCAGCAGTTTAGCCCCAGGGGCGCCCAACACCGGGGAGCTGTTTTTT.

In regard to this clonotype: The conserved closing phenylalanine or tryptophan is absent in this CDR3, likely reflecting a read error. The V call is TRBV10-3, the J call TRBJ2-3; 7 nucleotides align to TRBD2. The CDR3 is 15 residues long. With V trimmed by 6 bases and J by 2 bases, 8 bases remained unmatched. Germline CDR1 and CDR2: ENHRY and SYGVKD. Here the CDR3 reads CAISVGTTHTDTQYL. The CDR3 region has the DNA TGTGCCATCAGCGTCGGGACTACCCACACAGATACGCAGTATCTT.

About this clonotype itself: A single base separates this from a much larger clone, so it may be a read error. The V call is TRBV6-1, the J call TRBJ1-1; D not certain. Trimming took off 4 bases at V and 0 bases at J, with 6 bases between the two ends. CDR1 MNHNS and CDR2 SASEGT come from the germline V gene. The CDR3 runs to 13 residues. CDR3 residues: CASSADLNTEAFF. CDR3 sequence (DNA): TGTGCCAGCAGTGCGGACTTGAACACTGAAGCTTTCTTT.

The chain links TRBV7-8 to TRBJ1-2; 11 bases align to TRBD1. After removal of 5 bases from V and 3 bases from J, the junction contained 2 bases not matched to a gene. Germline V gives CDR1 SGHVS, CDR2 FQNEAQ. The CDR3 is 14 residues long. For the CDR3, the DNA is TGTGCCAGCAGCGGGACAGGGGGGGACTATGGCTACACCTTC. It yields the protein CASSGTGGDYGYTF.

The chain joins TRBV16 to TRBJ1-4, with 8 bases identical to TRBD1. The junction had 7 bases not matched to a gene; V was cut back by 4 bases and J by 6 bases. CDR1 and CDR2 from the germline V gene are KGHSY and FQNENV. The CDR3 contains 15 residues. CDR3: CASSPRTGQDEKLFF. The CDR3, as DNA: TGTGCCAGCAGCCCGCGGACAGGGCAAGATGAAAAACTGTTTTTT.

The CDR3 coding sequence is TGCGCCAGCAGCCACCAAATTACGAATGAAAAACTGTTTTTT. Residues: CASSHQITNEKLFF. The chain is built from TRBV4-3 and TRBJ1-4; D remains unclear. CDR3 length: 14 residues. The V end was cut by 3 bases, the J end by 5 bases, with 10 bases between. Germline V gene data show CDR1 as LGHNA and CDR2 as YSLEER.

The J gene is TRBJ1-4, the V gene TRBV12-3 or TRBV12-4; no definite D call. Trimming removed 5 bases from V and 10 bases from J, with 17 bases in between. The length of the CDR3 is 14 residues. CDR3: CASSQDPGRGKLFF. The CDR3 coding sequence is TGTGCCAGCAGTCAAGACCCCGGTCGGGGAAAACTGTTTTTT.